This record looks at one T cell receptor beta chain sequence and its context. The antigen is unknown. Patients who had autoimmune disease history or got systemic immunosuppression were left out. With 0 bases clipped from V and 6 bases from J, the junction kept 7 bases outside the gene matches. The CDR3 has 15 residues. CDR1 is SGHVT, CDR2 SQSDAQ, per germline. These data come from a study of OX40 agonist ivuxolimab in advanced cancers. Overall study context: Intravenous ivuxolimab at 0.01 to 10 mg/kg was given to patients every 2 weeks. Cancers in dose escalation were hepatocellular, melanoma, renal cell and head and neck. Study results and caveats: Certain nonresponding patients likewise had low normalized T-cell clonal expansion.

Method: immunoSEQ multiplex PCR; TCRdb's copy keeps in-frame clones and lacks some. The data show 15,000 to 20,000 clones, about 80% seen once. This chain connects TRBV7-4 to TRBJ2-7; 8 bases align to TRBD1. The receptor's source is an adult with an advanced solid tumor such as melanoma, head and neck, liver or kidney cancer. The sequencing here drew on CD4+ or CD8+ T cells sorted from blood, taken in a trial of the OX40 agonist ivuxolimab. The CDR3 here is CASSLAAGGASEQYF. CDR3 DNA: TGTGCCAGCAGCTTAGCGGCAGGGGGCGCTTCCGAGCAGTACTTC.